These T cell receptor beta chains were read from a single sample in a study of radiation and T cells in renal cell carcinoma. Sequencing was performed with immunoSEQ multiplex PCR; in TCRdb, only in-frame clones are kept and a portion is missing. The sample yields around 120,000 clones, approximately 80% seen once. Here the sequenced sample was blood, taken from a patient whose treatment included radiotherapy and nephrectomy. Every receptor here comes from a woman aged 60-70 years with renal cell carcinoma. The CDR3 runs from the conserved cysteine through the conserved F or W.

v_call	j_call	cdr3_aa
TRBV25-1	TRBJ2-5	CASSEWDIETQYF
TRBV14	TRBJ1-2	CASSPDQGAYNYGYTF
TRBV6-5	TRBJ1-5	CASSYSFDQPQHF
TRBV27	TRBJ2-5	CASSREGAFGTQYF
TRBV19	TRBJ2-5	CASSTARTGTQYF
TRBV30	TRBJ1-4	CAWNGATTNEKLFF
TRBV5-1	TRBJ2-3	CASSSGQPTDTQYF
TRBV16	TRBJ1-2	CASSPAGNYGYTF
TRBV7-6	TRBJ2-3	CASSLETGKTDTQYF
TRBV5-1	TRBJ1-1	CASSSLERSEAFF
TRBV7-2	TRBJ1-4	CASSHTRDRGEKLFF
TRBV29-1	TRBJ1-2	CSVSREDVRNGYTF
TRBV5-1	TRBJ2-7	CASSLAGGQGSYEQYF
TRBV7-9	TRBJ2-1	CASSLAPYEQFF
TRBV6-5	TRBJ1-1	CATYTQQGSNTEAFF
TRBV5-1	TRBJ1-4	CASSPGLARGKLFF
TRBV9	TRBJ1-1	CASSVVAGETEAFF
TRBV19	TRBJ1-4	CASSTQGAHEKLFF
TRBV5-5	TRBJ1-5	CASSLGTGNQPQHF
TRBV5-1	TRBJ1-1	CASSQDQGAVNTEAFF
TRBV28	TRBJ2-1	CAGNRGIDNEQFF
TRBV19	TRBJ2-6	CASSIKGQGNSGANVLTF
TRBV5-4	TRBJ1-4	CASSPKQGRGEKLFF
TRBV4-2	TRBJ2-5	CASSQGAYQGWETQYF
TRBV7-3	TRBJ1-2	CASSLNTGGGYTF
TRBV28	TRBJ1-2	CASSSGQGAGYGYTF